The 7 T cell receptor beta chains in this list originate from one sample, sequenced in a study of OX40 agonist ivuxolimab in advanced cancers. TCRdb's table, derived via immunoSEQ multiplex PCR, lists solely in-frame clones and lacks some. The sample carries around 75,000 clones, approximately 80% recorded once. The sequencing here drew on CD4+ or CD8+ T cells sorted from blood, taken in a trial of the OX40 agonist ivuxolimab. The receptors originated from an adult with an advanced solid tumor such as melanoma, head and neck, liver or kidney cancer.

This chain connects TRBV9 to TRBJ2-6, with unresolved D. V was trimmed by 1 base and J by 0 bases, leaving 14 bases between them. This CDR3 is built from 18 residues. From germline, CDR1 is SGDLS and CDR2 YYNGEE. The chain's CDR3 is CASSVLQSPSSGANVLTF. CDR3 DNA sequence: TGTGCCAGCAGCGTACTCCAGTCCCCTTCCTCTGGGGCCAACGTCCTGACTTTC.

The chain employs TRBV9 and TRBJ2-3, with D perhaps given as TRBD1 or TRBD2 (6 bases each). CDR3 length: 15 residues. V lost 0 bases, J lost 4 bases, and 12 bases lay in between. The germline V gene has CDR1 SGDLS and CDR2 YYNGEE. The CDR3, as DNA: TGTGCCAGCAGCGTAGGGGGGGCAGGCGCAGATACGCAGTATTTT. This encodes CASSVGGAGADTQYF.

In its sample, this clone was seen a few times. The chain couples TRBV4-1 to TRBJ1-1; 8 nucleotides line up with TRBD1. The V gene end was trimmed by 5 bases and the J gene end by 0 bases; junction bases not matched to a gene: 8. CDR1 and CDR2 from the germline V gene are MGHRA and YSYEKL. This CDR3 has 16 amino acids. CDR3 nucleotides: TGCGCCAGCAGCTATGACAGGGGATCGATGAACACTGAAGCTTTCTTT. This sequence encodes CASSYDRGSMNTEAFF.

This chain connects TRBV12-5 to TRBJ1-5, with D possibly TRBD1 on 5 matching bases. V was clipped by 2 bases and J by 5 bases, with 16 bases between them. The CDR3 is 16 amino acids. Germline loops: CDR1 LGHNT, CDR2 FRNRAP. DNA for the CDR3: TGTGCTAGTGGTTTGTCCCCCGCAGGGTACTATCAGCCCCAGCATTTT. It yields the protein CASGLSPAGYYQPQHF. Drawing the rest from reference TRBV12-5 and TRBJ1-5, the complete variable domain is DARVTQTPRHKVTEMGQEVTMRCQPILGHNTVFWYRQTMMQGLELLAYFRNRAPLDDSGMPKDRFSAEMPDATLATLKIQPSEPRDSAVYFCASGLSPAGYYQPQHFGDGTRLSIL.

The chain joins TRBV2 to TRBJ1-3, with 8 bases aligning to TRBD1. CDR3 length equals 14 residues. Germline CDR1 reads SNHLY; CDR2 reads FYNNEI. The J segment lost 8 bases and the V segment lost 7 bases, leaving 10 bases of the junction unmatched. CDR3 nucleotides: TGTGCCAGCAAGAGCAACACAGGGGGAGACACCATATATTTT. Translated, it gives CASKSNTGGDTIYF.

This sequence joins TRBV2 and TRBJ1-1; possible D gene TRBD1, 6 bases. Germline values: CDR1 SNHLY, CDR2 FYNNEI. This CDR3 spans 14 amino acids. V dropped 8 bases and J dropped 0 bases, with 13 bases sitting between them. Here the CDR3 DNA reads TGTGCCAGCGAGTGGGGGGCCTTGAACACTGAAGCTTTCTTT. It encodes CASEWGALNTEAFF.

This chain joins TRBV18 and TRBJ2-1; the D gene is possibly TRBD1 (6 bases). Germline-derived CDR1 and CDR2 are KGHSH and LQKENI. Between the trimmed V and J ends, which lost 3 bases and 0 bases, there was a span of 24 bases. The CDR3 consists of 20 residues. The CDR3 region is CASSPLPGVQPSRSYNEQFF. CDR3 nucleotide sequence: TGTGCCAGCTCACCTCTCCCAGGGGTCCAACCCTCCCGCTCCTACAATGAGCAGTTCTTC.